The present entry profiles one T cell receptor beta chain with its context. Its cognate antigen is unknown. Trimming removed 2 bases at V and 0 bases at J, with 10 bases between. The CDR3 extends over 15 amino acids. Per the germline V gene, CDR1 is MDHEN and CDR2 is SYDVKM. The entry originates in a study of cytomegalovirus exposure and HLA in healthy donors. Regarding the study as a whole: It was shown in a later analysis that HLA-associated TCR beta chains were more clonally expanded than other, equally common chains. Immune exposure data for these donors was limited to CMV serostatus. Within the data, a cluster of highly shared sequence variants was likely a sequencing artifact.

PCR was performed using 60 Vbeta and 13 Jbeta primers. Some clones are missing from TCRdb's copy, which holds only in-frame ones; the method was immunoSEQ multiplex PCR. The sample holds 150,000 to 180,000 clones, around 79% seen once. This rearrangement joins TRBV28 to TRBJ1-2; D is unresolved. This sequence originates from a young man in good health and CMV-seropositive. Sample: PBMCs. CDR3 nucleotide sequence: TGTGCCAGCAGTTTAATGCAGACTGCTAACTATGGCTACACCTTC. It specifies CASSLMQTANYGYTF.